Included here is one TCR beta chain sequence, with context. TCRdb keeps only in-frame clones here, not all; method: immunoSEQ multiplex PCR. The sample contains about 220,000 clones, about 95% of which appear only once. These data belong to a study of control samples from healthy donors and cancer patients. Deletions cut 4 bases from V and 5 bases from J, with 16 bases between. Looked up from germline, CDR1 is SGHDT and CDR2 is YYEEEE. The CDR3 length is 15 residues. The chain is built from TRBV5-6 and TRBJ1-5; D call uncertain. The sequenced material came from blood. The TCR was taken from a man in his fifties in good health. CDR3 sequence reads: CASSRSKQAYQPQHF. The CDR3 region has the DNA TGTGCCAGCAGCAGATCAAAGCAGGCATATCAGCCCCAGCATTTT.